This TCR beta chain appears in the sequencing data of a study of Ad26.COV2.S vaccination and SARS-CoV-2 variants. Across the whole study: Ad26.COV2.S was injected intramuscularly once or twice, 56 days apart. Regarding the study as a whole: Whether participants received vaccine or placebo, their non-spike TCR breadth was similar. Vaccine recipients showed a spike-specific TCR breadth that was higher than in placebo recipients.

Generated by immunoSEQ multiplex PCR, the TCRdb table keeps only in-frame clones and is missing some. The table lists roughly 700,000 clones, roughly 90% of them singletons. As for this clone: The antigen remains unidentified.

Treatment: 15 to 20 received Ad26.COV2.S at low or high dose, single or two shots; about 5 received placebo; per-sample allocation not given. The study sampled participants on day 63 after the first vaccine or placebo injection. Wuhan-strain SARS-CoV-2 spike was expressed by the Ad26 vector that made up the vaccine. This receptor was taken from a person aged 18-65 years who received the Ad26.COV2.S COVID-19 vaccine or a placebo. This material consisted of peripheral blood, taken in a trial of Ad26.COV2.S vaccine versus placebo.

The DNA of the CDR3 is TGTGCCAGCTCCCTCCGGGACAGTTATCAAAACAATGAGCAGTTCTTC. It encodes CASSLRDSYQNNEQFF. J is TRBJ2-1 and V is TRBV27; 7 positions agree with TRBD1. The germline V gene encodes CDR1 MNHEY and CDR2 SMNVEV (reference sequence). CDR3 length: 16 amino acids. Trimming at V came to 8 bases and at J to 5 bases, leaving 15 bases not matched to a gene.